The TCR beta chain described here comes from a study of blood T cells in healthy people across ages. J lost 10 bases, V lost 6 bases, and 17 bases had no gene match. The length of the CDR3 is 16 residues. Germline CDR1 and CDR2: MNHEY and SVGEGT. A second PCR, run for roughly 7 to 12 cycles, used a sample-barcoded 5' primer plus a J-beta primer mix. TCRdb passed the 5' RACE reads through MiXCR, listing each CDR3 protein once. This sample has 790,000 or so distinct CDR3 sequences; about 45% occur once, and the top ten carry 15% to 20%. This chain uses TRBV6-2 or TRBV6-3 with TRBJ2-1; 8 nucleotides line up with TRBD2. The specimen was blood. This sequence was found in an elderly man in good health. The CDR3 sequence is CASRIPGAGGSGEQFF. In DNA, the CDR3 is TGTGCCAGCAGAATCCCTGGGGCGGGAGGTTCCGGAGAGCAGTTCTTC.